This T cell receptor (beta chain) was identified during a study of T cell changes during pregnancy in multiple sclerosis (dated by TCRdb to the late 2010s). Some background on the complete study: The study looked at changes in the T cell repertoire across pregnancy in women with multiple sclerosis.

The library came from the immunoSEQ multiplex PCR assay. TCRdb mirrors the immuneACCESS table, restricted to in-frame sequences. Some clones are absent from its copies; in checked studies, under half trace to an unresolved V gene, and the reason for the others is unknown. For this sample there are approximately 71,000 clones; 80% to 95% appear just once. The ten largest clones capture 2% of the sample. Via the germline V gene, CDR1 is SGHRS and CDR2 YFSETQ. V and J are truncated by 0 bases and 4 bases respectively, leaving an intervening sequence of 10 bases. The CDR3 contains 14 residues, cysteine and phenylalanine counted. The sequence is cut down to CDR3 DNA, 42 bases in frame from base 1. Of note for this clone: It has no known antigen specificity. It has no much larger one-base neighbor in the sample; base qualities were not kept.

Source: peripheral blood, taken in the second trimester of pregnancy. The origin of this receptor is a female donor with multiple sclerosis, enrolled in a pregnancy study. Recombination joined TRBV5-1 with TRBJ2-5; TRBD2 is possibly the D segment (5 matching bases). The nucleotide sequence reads TGCGCCAGCAGCTTGGGAATGGAGGTAGAGACCCAGTACTTC. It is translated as CASSLGMEVETQYF.